This T cell receptor beta chain was sequenced during a study of monozygotic twins with inflammatory bowel disease. Remarks on this clonotype: The antigen is undetermined.

After re-calling the 5' RACE reads, TCRdb lists one entry per CDR3 protein, DNA absent. This sample's table has approximately 200,000 distinct CDR3 sequences. CDR1 is MNHNS and CDR2 is SASEGT in the germline V gene. The CDR3 extends over 16 amino acids. Study-wide findings and caveats: Other individuals had fewer clonotypes in common with IBD patients than with healthy twins, especially with disease activity.

This chain links TRBV6-1 with TRBJ1-5. This clonotype was obtained from a human donor with ulcerative colitis or Crohn's disease, or a healthy co-twin of an affected twin (not recorded which). Sequencing was performed on blood. The CDR3 is CASSGPHGVRNQPQHF.